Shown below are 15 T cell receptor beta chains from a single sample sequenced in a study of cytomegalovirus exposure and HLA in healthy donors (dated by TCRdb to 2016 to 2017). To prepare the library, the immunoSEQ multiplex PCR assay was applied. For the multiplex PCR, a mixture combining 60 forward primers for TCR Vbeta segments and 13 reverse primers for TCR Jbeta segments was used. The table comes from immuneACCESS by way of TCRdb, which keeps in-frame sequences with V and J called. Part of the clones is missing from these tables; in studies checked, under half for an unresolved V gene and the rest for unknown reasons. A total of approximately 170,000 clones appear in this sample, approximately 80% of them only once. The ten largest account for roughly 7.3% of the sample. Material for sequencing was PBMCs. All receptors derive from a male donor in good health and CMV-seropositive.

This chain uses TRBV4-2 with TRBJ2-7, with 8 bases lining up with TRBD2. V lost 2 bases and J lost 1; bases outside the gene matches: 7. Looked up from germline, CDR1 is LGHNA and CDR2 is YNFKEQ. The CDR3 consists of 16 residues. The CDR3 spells CASSQPGGGISYEQYF. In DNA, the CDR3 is TGTGCCAGCAGCCAACCGGGCGGGGGGATTTCCTACGAGCAGTACTTC.

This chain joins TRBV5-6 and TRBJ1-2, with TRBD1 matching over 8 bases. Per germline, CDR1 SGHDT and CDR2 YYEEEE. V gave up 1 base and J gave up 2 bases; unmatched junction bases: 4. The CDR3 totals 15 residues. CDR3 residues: CASSLSGGENYGYTF. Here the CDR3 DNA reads TGTGCCAGCAGCTTGTCAGGGGGCGAGAACTATGGCTACACCTTC.

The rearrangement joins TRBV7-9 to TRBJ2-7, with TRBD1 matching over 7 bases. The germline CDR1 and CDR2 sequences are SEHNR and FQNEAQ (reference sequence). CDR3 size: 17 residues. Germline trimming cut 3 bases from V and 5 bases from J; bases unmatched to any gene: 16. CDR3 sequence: CASSLADRLEWFNEQYF. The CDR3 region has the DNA TGTGCCAGCAGCTTGGCGGACAGGCTAGAATGGTTTAACGAGCAGTACTTC.

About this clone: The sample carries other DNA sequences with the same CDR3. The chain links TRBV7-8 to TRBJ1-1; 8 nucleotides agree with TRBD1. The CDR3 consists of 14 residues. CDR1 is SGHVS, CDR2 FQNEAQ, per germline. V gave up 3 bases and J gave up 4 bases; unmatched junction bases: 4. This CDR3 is CASSFGQGGTEAFF. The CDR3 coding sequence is TGTGCCAGCAGCTTCGGACAGGGAGGCACTGAAGCTTTCTTT. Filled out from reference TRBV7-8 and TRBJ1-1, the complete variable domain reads GAGVSQSPRYKVAKRGQDVALRCDPISGHVSLFWYQQALGQGPEFLTYFQNEAQLDKSGLPSDRFFAERPEGSVSTLKIQRTQQEDSAVYLCASSFGQGGTEAFFGQGTRLTVV.

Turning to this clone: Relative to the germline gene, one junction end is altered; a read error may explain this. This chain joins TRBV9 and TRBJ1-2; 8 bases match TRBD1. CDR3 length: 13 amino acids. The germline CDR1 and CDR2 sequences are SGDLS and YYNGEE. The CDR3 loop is CASSPDGQGEPLF. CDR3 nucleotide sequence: TGTGCCAGCAGCCCCGACGGACAGGGAGAACCCCTCTTC.

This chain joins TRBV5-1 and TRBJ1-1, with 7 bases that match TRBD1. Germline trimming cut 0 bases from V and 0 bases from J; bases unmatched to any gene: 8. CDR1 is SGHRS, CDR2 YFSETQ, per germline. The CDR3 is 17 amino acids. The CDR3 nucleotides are TGCGCCAGCAGCTTGGGACAGGGTGTACGATTGAACACTGAAGCTTTCTTT. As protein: CASSLGQGVRLNTEAFF.

CDR3 DNA: TGTGCCAGCAGCTCAAGGCGGGCGGGGGGGCCGATCGGGGAGCTGTTTTTT. Protein: CASSSRRAGGPIGELFF. The chain is built from TRBV7-2 and TRBJ2-2; 9 nucleotides align to TRBD2. Germline CDR1 SGHTA, CDR2 FQGNSA. J was trimmed by 7 bases and V by 4 bases; bases with no gene match: 13. This CDR3 contains 17 residues.

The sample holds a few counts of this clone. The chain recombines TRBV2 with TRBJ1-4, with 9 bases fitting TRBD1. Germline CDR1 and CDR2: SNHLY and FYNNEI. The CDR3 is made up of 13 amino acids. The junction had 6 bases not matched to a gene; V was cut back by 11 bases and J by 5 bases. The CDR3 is CAGLDRGNEKLFF. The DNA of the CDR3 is TGTGCCGGGTTGGACAGGGGAAATGAAAAACTGTTTTTT.

CDR3 region: CASSPLGRGGNNEQFF. In DNA, the CDR3 is TGCGCCAGCAGTCCGCTGGGACGGGGGGGCAACAATGAGCAGTTCTTC. The chain employs TRBV4-1 and TRBJ2-1, with 8 bases aligning to TRBD2. Germline values: CDR1 MGHRA, CDR2 YSYEKL. This CDR3 contains 16 residues. J was trimmed by 5 bases and V by 6 bases; bases with no gene match: 12.

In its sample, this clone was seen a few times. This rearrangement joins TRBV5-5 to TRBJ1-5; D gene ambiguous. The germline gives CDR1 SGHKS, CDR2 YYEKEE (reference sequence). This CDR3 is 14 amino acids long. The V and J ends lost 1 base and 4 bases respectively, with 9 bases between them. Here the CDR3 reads CASSLSWPNQPQHF. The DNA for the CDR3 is TGTGCCAGCAGCTTGAGTTGGCCTAATCAGCCCCAGCATTTT.

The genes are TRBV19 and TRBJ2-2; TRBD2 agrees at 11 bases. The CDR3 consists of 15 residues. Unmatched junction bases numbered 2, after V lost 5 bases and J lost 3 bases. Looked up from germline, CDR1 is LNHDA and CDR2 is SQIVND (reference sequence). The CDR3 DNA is TGTGCCAGTAGTCTTAGCGGGGGGGACACCGGGGAGCTGTTTTTT. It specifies CASSLSGGDTGELFF. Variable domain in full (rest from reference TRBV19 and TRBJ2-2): DGGITQSPKYLFRKEGQNVTLSCEQNLNHDAMYWYRQDPGQGLRLIYYSQIVNDFQKGDIAEGYSVSREKKESFPLTVTSAQKNPTAFYLCASSLSGGDTGELFFGEGSRLTVL.

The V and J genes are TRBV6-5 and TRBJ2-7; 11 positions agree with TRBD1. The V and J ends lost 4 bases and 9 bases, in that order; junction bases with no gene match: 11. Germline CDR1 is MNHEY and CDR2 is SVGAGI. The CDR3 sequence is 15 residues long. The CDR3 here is CASSSSGTGGGVQYF. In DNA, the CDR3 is TGTGCCAGCAGTTCCTCCGGGACAGGGGGGGGTGTGCAGTACTTC.

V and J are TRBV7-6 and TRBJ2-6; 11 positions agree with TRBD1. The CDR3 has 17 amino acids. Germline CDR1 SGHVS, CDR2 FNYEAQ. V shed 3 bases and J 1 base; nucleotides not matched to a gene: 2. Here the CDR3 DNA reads TGTGCCAGCAGCTTTGGGACAGGGGGTTCTGGGGCCAACGTCCTGACTTTC. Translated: CASSFGTGGSGANVLTF.

For the CDR3, the DNA is TGTGCCATCAGTGAGTCATCGTGGAGGGGGGGCGATTACGAGCAGTACTTC. Translating it yields CAISESSWRGGDYEQYF. The rearrangement links TRBV10-3 to TRBJ2-7, with D maybe TRBD2 (7 bases). Trimming cost V 0 bases and J 4 bases, with 19 bases left between them. The CDR3 totals 17 residues. Per germline, CDR1 ENHRY and CDR2 SYGVKD.

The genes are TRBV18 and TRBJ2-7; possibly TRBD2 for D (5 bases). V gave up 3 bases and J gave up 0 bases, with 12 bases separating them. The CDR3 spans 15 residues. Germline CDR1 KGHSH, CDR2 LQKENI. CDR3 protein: CASSPSDGGSYEQYF. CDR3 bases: TGTGCCAGCTCACCCTCGGACGGAGGCTCCTACGAGCAGTACTTC.